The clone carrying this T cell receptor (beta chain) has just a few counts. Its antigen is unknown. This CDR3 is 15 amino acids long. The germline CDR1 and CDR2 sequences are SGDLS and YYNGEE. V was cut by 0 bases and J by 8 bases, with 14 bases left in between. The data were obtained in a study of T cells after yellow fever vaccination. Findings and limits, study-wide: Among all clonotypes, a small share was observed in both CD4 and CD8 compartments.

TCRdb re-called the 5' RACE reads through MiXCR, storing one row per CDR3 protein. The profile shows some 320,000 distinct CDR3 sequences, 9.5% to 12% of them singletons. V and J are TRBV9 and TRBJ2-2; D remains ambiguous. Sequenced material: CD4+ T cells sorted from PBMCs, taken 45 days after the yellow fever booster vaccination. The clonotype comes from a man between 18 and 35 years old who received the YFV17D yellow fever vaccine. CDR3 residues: CASSVAEPRAGELFF. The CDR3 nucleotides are TGTGCCAGCAGCGTAGCCGAACCCCGGGCTGGGGAGCTGTTTTTT.